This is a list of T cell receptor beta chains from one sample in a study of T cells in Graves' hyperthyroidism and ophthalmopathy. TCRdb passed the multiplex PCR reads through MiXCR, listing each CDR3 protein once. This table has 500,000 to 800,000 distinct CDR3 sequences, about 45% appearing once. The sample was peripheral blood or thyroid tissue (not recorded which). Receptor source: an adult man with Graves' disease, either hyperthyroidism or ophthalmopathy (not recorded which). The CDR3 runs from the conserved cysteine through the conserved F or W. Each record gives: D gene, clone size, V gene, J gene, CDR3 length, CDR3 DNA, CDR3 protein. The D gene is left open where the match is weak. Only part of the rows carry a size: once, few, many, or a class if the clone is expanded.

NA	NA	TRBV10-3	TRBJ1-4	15	TGTGCCATCAGTGGGGCCGGGACGGACGAAGAAAAACTGTTTTTT	CAISGAGTDEEKLFF
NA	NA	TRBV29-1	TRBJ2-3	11	TGCAGCGTTGATGACGTAGATACGCAGTATTTT	CSVDDVDTQYF
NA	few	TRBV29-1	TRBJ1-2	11	TGCAGCACTGCCCCGGACTATGGCTACACCTTC	CSTAPDYGYTF
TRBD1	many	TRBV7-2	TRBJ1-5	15	TGTGCCAGCAGCCTCAGACAGGGCTTCAATCAGCCCCAGCATTTT	CASSLRQGFNQPQHF
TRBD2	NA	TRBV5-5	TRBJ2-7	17	TGTGCCAGCAGCATCCAGGGACTAGCGGGTCCGACCTACGAGCAGTACTTC	CASSIQGLAGPTYEQYF
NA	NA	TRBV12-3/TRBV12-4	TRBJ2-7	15	TGTGCCAGCAGTGGCATAGGACAGAGAGAGTACGAGCAGTACTTC	CASSGIGQREYEQYF
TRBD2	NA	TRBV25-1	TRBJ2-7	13	TGTGCCACGGAACTAGCGGGGACCTACGAGCAGTACTTC	CATELAGTYEQYF
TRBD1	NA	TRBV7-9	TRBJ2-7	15	TGTGCCAGCAGCTTATGGGGGACAGGGGCCTACGAGCAGTACTTC	CASSLWGTGAYEQYF
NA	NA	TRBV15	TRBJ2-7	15	TGTGCCACCAGCAGAGATACGGGATACACCGGGGAGCAGTACTTC	CATSRDTGYTGEQYF
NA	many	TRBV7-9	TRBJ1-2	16	TGTGCCAGCAGCACCCAGGACACTCCGCGGGACTATGGCTACACCTTC	CASSTQDTPRDYGYTF
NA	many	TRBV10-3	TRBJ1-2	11	TGTGCCACCAGGGATCGGGGAGGCTACACCTTC	CATRDRGGYTF
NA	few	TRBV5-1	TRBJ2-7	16	TGCGCCAGCAGCTTGGAGGGAGGACGTCCCTCCTACGAGCAGTACTTC	CASSLEGGRPSYEQYF
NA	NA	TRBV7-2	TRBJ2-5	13	TGTGCCAGCAGCTTAGCGGGAGAGGGGACCCAGTACTTC	CASSLAGEGTQYF
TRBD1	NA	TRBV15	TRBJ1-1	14	TGTGCCACCAGCGTTGACAGGGCGGACACTGAAGCTTTCTTT	CATSVDRADTEAFF
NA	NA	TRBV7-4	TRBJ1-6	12	TGTGCCAGCAGTCCCCAACTCGGACCCCTCCACTTT	CASSPQLGPLHF
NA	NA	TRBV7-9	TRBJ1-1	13	TGTGCCAGCAGCTGGGCCGTCGAAGGCGCCGCTTTCTTT	CASSWAVEGAAFF
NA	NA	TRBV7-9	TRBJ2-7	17	TGTGCCAGCAGCCGAACCGACAGGATTGGCTCGCTACGAGGACAGTACTTC	CASSRTDRIGSLRGQYF
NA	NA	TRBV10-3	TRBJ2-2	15	TGTGCCATCAGTGATGCGGCCGCGAACACCGGGGAGCTGTTTTTT	CAISDAAANTGELFF
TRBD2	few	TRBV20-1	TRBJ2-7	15	TGCAGTGCGCCGGCGGGCGGGACTAGCCAATACGAGCAGTACTTC	CSAPAGGTSQYEQYF
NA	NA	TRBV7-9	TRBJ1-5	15	TGTGCCAGCACCTCGGGAGGGGGTTTGGATCAGCCCCAGCATTTT	CASTSGGGLDQPQHF
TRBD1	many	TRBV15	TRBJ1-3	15	TGTGCCACCAGCCTTTTAAGGGGGCCGGGAAACACCATATATTTT	CATSLLRGPGNTIYF
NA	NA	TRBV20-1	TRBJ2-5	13	TGCAGTGCTAGAGAAGGGGCACGAGAGACCCAGTACTTC	CSAREGARETQYF
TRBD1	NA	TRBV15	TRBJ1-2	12	TGTGCCACCAGCAGAAGACAGGGTGACTACACCTTC	CATSRRQGDYTF
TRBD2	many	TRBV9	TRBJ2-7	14	TGTGCCAGCAGCGTGTCTAGCGGATCTTACGAGCAGTACTTC	CASSVSSGSYEQYF
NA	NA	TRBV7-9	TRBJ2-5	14	TGTGCCAGCAGCTTAGCACACGCGAGTGAGACCCAGTACTTC	CASSLAHASETQYF
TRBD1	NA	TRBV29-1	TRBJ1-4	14	TGCAGCGTACGACAGGGGACCACTAATGAAAAACTGTTTTTT	CSVRQGTTNEKLFF
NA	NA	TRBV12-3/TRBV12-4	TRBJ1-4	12	TGTGCCAGTACCGAAGGAGGGGAAAAACTGTTTTTT	CASTEGGEKLFF
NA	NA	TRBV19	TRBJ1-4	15	TGTGCCAGTAGTCCCTCGGACTGGCGTGATGAAAAACTGTTTTTT	CASSPSDWRDEKLFF
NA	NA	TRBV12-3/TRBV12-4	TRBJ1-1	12	TGTGCTAGTGCCCCCTGGGGCAGGGAAGCTTTCTTT	CASAPWGREAFF
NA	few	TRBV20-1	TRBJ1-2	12	TGCAGTGCTAGTGGCAGGGGAGCTGGCTACACCTTC	CSASGRGAGYTF
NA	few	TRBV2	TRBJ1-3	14	TGTGCCAGCAGTTTAGGGGGGGCGGGAAACACCATATATTTT	CASSLGGAGNTIYF
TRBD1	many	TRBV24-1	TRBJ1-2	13	TGTGCCACCAGGGCGACAGGGGGCGATGGCTACACCTTC	CATRATGGDGYTF
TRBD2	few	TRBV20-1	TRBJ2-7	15	TGCAGTGCTAGAGAAAGCGGGAGAGGTTCCTACGAGCAGTACTTC	CSARESGRGSYEQYF
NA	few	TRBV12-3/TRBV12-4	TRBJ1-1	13	TGTGCCAGCAGTTTGGGGGGAAAAGGTGAAGCTTTCTTT	CASSLGGKGEAFF
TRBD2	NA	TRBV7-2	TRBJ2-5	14	TGTGCCAGCAGCTTCGGCGGGAGGTCAGAGACCCAGTACTTC	CASSFGGRSETQYF
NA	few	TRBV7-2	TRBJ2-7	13	TGTGCCAGCAGCTTATTCAGGGCCTACGAGCAGTACTTC	CASSLFRAYEQYF
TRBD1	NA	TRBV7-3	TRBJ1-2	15	TGTGCCAGCAGCCCAGACAGGGGGCTTTCCTATGGCTACACCTTC	CASSPDRGLSYGYTF
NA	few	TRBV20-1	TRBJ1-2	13	TGCAGTGCTAGCGGGCAGCTCAACTATGGCTACACCTTC	CSASGQLNYGYTF
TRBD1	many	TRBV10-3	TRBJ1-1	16	TGTGCCATCAGTGACGGGGGACAGGGGGGAAACACTGAAGCTTTCTTT	CAISDGGQGGNTEAFF
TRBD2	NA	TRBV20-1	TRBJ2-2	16	TGCAGTGCTAGAGATCGGGCGGGGGAGGACACCGGGGAGCTGTTTTTT	CSARDRAGEDTGELFF
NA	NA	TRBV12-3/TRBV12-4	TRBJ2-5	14	TGTGCCAGCAGTTTAGGGGTAGGGGGAGAGACCCAGTACTTC	CASSLGVGGETQYF
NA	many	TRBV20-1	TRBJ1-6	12	TGCAGTGCTAGCCCGACAGAATCACCCCTCCACTTT	CSASPTESPLHF
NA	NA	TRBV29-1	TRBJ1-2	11	TGCAGCGTTGCGGACAGCCGCGGCTACACCTTC	CSVADSRGYTF
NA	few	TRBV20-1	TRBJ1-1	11	TGCAGTGCCGACACGGGCACTGAAGCTTTCTTT	CSADTGTEAFF
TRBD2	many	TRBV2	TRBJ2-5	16	TGTGCCAGCAGAAATCGGACTAGCGGGAGCCAAGAGACCCAGTACTTC	CASRNRTSGSQETQYF